This T cell receptor (beta chain) was sequenced for a study of blood T cell repertoires in COVID-19. About the research overall: Whether acute or convalescent, the COVID-19 samples came from the United States, Italy and Spain.

TCRdb's copy holds only in-frame clones and misses some; the assay was immunoSEQ multiplex PCR. The table records about 290,000 clones, just under 90% of them present only once. CDR1 SGHNT and CDR2 YYREEE come from the germline V gene (reference sequence). The V and J ends lost 4 bases and 3 bases respectively, with 18 bases between them. The CDR3 is 16 residues long. The V and J genes are TRBV5-4 and TRBJ2-3; no reliable D call. The receptor was derived from a woman in her 30s with COVID-19, enrolled during active disease. The sequenced sample was peripheral blood. The CDR3, as DNA: TGTGCCAGCAGCCGTTGGGTGGCAGGCCTTACAGATACGCAGTATTTT. Translation gives CASSRWVAGLTDTQYF.